The text below deals with one T cell receptor (beta chain). Its antigen is currently unknown. The sample carries other DNA sequences with the same CDR3. This sample is drawn from a study of shared clonotypes between healthy human individuals. Study-level points and caveats: Clonotype sharing levels among donors were expected to vary with sequencing depth.

The assay was immunoSEQ multiplex PCR, and TCRdb's table has in-frame clones only and misses some. The sample contains 1.6 million or so clones, 95% to 97% of which appear only once. Trimming cost V 4 bases and J 0 bases; bases outside gene matches: 0. This CDR3 has 14 residues. Germline CDR1 reads SGHRS; CDR2 reads YFSETQ. The sequenced sample consisted of naive CD4+ T cells sorted from blood. Subset described: CD45RA+ positively selected. The genes are TRBV5-1 and TRBJ2-7, with 11 nucleotides matching TRBD2. This TCR came from a man younger than 45 in good health. The CDR3 DNA is TGCGCCAGCAGCGGGACTAGCGGCTCCTACGAGCAGTACTTC. It is translated as CASSGTSGSYEQYF.